Included here is one T cell receptor (beta chain) sequence, with context. Its antigen has not been determined. No base quality values were provided; no much bigger clone lies one nucleotide off. These data come from a study of cytomegalovirus exposure and HLA in healthy donors (dated by TCRdb to the late 2010s). Background on the whole study: An earlier analysis of more than 550 of the donors reported about 280 Gb of sequence data and 117 million unique TCR beta sequences obtained from about 200 million T cells. Because of strong linkage in the cohort, four to six DR-DQ haplotypes were treated as single units for association and clustering. Using immunosequencing, the study profiled T cell repertoires from fewer than 700 subjects and related those repertoires to cytomegalovirus serostatus. Across 300 to 500 genotyped donors of the cohort, an average of about 200,000 unique TCR beta nucleotide sequences per donor were sequenced, and around 19% of those sequences were non-productive. Donor age, sex, ethnicity and CMV serostatus were compiled alongside the repertoire data. The number of donors typed differed by locus, with about 629-640 for A, B, C, DRB1 and DQB1, 522 for DQA1, over 600 for DPA1, and over 400 for DPB1. Rather than drawing on any new phenotypic data, the later analysis identified candidate immune exposures from TCR beta sequences and the way those sequences occurred across donors. A later genetic analysis took genome-wide SNP genotypes for about three fifths of the 666 donors and used that subset as a discovery cohort. The aim of the study was to test whether cataloging public T cell receptors could identify signatures of past pathogen exposure. All discovery cohort repertoires had been generated on a single sequencing platform. Roughly 320 gigabases of sequencing data and approximately 91 million unique TCR sequences made up an early release that covered several hundred HLA-typed donors. The genetic ancestry cluster associated with self-reported Caucasian donors included 81% of the roughly 400 genotyped donors. Both class I and class II loci were covered by HLA typing, at four-digit resolution. Along with the roughly 670-subject first cohort, a separate validation cohort of around 110 different subjects was used. To study patterns of TCR occurrence, a later analysis re-analyzed previously published TCR beta repertoires from around 660 donors and added high-resolution HLA genotyping. To predict cytomegalovirus infection status, the study combined high-throughput TCR immunosequencing, statistical association of individual TCRs with disease status, and machine learning. An earlier analysis of 450 to 750 of the donors used high-throughput TCR beta sequencing to judge whether each TCR beta V gene segment behaved as functional or pseudogenic. Broader findings and caveats from the paper: The classifier was reported to diagnose cytomegalovirus status with high specificity and sensitivity in both the original cohort and the validation cohort. It was suggested by the authors that the approach could potentially be generalized to other disease states and immunological phenotypes. Some IMGT-functional V segments, including TRBV6-2 and TRBV6-3, could not be distinguished by the 87-base-pair reads and were therefore excluded. When HLA alleles, especially DR and DQ, strongly co-occurred, attributing TCR associations to individual alleles was difficult. In a later analysis, over 15,000 TCR beta sequences were associated with specific HLA alleles at a false discovery rate of 0.05. V-gene and J-gene trimming of TCR beta chains was associated with a missense DCLRE1C variant in a later genetic analysis, and the association was replicated in an independent cohort. Linkage disequilibrium might explain the correlated functional status among segregating V segments, but an unknown experimental factor could not be ruled out. Across donors, most TCR sequences were observed very rarely, whereas some public TCRs were present in many individuals. Roughly uniform sequencing depth across donors was assumed in presence/absence analyses, although this assumption may not hold. Immune exposure information for the cohort was limited to CMV serostatus. Broadly in line with IMGT annotations, most TCR beta V segments showed up in productive rearrangements about 87% or about 30% of the time in an earlier analysis of around 600 of the donors. According to a later analysis, most CMV-associated TCR beta chains appeared to be HLA-restricted, and the HLA associations seemed to be driven largely by CMV exposure. A later genetic analysis reported fewer N-insertions in productive TCRs among donors in an Asian-associated ancestry cluster than the roughly 700-donor mean. In this cohort, only TCR beta chains were sequenced, and detectable features were limited by the absence of alpha or paired-chain data. The study gave a list of 150 to 200 TCR beta chains associated with cytomegalovirus. Because HLA typing was missing for some donors at each locus, association tests included only the typed subset. Compared with equally common non-associated chains, HLA-associated TCR beta chains in a later analysis were more clonally expanded and had lower generation probabilities. A cluster of highly shared sequence variants was judged likely to represent a technical artifact of the sequencing pipeline. In vitro tests confirmed that three of the cytomegalovirus-associated TCR beta chains recognize cytomegalovirus antigens. A later analysis found that TCR association rates varied across HLA loci, with DRB1 alleles showing the most associated TCRs and HLA-C alleles the fewest. A further reported finding was that TCR beta sequences accurately predicted the HLA-A and HLA-B alleles for most subjects in the first cohort. In a later analysis, several top co-occurrence clusters were reported to appear linked to parvovirus B19, influenza, CMV and Epstein-Barr virus. Because counts were too low, more than 15 rarely observed V segments, including chromosome 9 orphons, were left out of the earlier analysis of some 600 of the donors.

The cohort comprised several hundred healthy bone marrow donors. At the time of sampling, all cohort members were nominally healthy, though unrecorded immune exposures were likely present. The donor was CMV seropositive and belonged to the group of 250 to 350 seropositive cohort members. A peripheral blood sample was provided by each donor, and peripheral blood mononuclear cells were used for TCR beta sequencing. The Qiagen DNeasy Blood Extraction Kit was used to extract genomic DNA from the blood cell samples. As encoded in the germline V gene, CDR1 is SQVTM while CDR2 is ANQGSEA. The V and J ends are trimmed by 2 bases and 0 bases, leaving 8 bases between them. Inclusive of the bounding cysteine and phenylalanine, the CDR3 is 14 residues long. The read is trimmed to its CDR3 DNA, 42 bases read in frame from base 1. Receptors were amplified or captured by the immunoSEQ multiplex PCR assay. The multiplex PCR relied on a mix of 60 forward primers for TCR Vbeta segments and 13 reverse primers for TCR Jbeta segments. The CDR3 region of rearranged TCR beta genes was amplified from genomic DNA by a multiplex PCR assay. The amplified TCR beta libraries were sequenced on the Illumina HiSeq System as 87-base-pair reads. As for how the authors treated the data: A later analysis counted some 80 million unique TCR beta chains across the 550 to 750 repertoires, and roughly 11 million of these chains were shared by at least two donors. Raw reads were error-corrected and collapsed into unique sequences by a nearest-neighbor algorithm in which closely related sequences were merged to remove PCR and sequencing errors. To assign V, D and J gene segments, CDR3 sequences were aligned to IMGT reference sequences. For a sequence to be retained, at least a six-nucleotide match to both a V gene segment and a J gene segment was required. Rearrangements were called productive when the CDR3 lacked stop codons and stayed in frame with V and J; all others were non-productive. CDR3 was defined by IMGT convention, running from the second conserved V-encoded cysteine to the conserved J-encoded phenylalanine. The earlier analysis of fewer than 700 of the donors excluded sequences that lacked an unambiguous match to a single V gene segment. An earlier analysis of 587 of the donors classified V segments as functional when productive rearrangements were above 56.7% and as segregating when the standard deviation between donors was above 5%. A statistical classification framework was built to diagnose cytomegalovirus status from the catalog of TCR beta chain sequences. In a later analysis, TCR nucleotide sequences were compared against IMGT/GENE-DB human TR gene sequences so that V and J genes could be assigned. Using the TCRdist pipeline, a later analysis assigned CDR3 sequences along with most-parsimonious VDJ recombination scenarios. In a later analysis, each TCR beta chain was defined by its CDR3 amino acid sequence together with its V-gene family, and reads without a unique V-gene family were excluded. To address suspected cross-contamination and a sequencing artifact, a later analysis removed a few hundred highly shared, low-generation-probability nucleotide sequences. In a later analysis, a clonal expansion index for each public chain was calculated from normalized within-repertoire ranks of inferred template counts. A later analysis computed generation probabilities with a VDJ recombination model fitted to out-of-frame rearrangements, and checked the results against IGoR. Hypergeometric tests were used in a later analysis to score TCR-TCR, TCR-HLA and TCR-CMV co-occurrence, with a repertoire-size bias correction applied to the TCR pairs. False discovery rates were estimated in a later analysis by permuting HLA or CMV assignments 20 times. In a later analysis, co-occurring TCRs were grouped using DBSCAN, with TCRdist sequence similarity added in when clustering inside HLA-allele-positive subsets. Repertoires with fewer than 30,000 or more than 120,000 public chains, plus five repertoires with anomalous nucleotide sharing, were excluded from co-occurrence clustering. Imported from immuneACCESS, the table was reduced by TCRdb to in-frame sequences with V and J called. These copies leave out some clones; in studies compared against another copy, an unresolved V gene accounts for under half, and the cause of the remainder is not known. The DNA was the basis for D and trimming; V, J and clone size are from that table. The sample table records around 170,000 clones; more than 70% of these occur just once. The ten top clones hold less than 1.5% of the sample.

Sequencing was carried out using PBMCs. The V and J genes are TRBV29-1 and TRBJ2-1; the D region possibly corresponds to TRBD2 (5 bases align). The receptor comes from a girl under 18 in good health and CMV-seropositive. The CDR3 region reads CSVEPGSSYNEQFF. Here is the DNA: TGCAGCGTTGAACCGGGATCCTCCTACAATGAGCAGTTCTTC.